Shown below are 30 T cell receptor beta chains from a single sample sequenced in a study of T cells in Graves' hyperthyroidism and ophthalmopathy. TCR beta CDR3 region amplification was performed from RNA transcripts. HTBI primers were the set used in a first-round RT-PCR of the TCR CDR3. One entry per CDR3 protein results from TCRdb running MiXCR on the multiplex PCR reads. Of about 400,000 distinct CDR3 sequences listed, 15% to 18% were seen once; the top ten hold 14%. What was sequenced was blood. The origin of the receptors is a woman aged 18-29 years with Graves' hyperthyroidism.

This clonotype appeared many times. In nucleotides, the CDR3 is TGCGCCAGCAGCTTGGGGGACCCCGGTACGGATACGCAGTATTTT. Translation: CASSLGDPGTDTQYF. J is TRBJ2-3 and V is TRBV5-1; D is tentatively TRBD1 or TRBD2 (5 bases each). Germline loops: CDR1 SGHRS, CDR2 YFSETQ. The CDR3 loop spans 15 amino acids. Trimming stripped 0 bases from V and 6 bases from J, with 14 bases between.

This clonotype was observed a few times. This chain's CDR3 is CASKTVQETQYF. In DNA, the CDR3 is TGTGCCAGCAAGACGGTCCAAGAGACCCAGTACTTC. The chain uses TRBV6-1 and TRBJ2-5; no clear D. The germline V and J ends were trimmed by 7 bases and 1 base, with 7 bases remaining between them. This CDR3 is 12 amino acids long. Germline V CDR1 and CDR2: MNHNS, SASEGT.

This clonotype has more than one count but fewer than ten. The V gene is TRBV6-5, the J gene TRBJ2-1; TRBD2 aligns across 8 bases. The J segment lost 6 bases and the V segment lost 0 bases, leaving 7 bases of the junction unmatched. Germline V CDR1 and CDR2: MNHEY, SVGAGI. This CDR3 comprises 16 residues. The CDR3 sequence: CASSYSGTSLLNEQFF. DNA of the CDR3: TGTGCCAGCAGTTACTCCGGGACTAGTCTCCTCAATGAGCAGTTCTTC.

A note on this clonotype: Just one base apart from a much larger clone, this may be a read error. The V call is TRBV7-9, the J call TRBJ1-2, with 7 bases identical to TRBD1. This CDR3 spans 14 amino acids. Looked up from germline, CDR1 is SEHNR and CDR2 is FQNEAQ (reference sequence). The CDR3 DNA reads TGTGCCAGCAGCTTCTACGGGACAGACTATGGCTACGCCTTC. It specifies CASSFYGTDYGYAF.

This clonotype was found a few times. The J gene is TRBJ2-4, the V gene TRBV2; no reliable D call. Germline CDR1 and CDR2: SNHLY and FYNNEI. Trimming shortened V by 4 bases and J by 6 bases, and 16 bases separated the two germline ends. This CDR3 spans 15 amino acids. CDR3 sequence reads: CASSGSPVRRNIQYF. The DNA for the CDR3 is TGTGCCAGCAGTGGGTCCCCGGTGCGTCGAAACATTCAGTACTTC.

Concerning this clonotype itself: A much larger clone lies one base from this, so it may be a read error. The chain joins TRBV28 to TRBJ2-2; D not resolved. The CDR3 is 15 residues long. Germline CDR1 and CDR2: MDHEN and SYDVKM. The CDR3 loop is CASGLRRQSTGELFF. The CDR3 bases are TGTGCCAGCGGTTTAAGGCGGCAGAGCACCGGGGAGCTGTTTTTT.

The gene calls are TRBV25-1 and TRBJ2-5; 8 nucleotides agree with TRBD1. V gave up 6 bases and J gave up 9 bases; unmatched junction bases: 12. The CDR3 has 14 residues. Germline V gene data show CDR1 as MGHDK and CDR2 as SYGVNS. The CDR3 spells CASRGTGISGAQYF. DNA for the CDR3: TGTGCCAGCAGGGGGACAGGCATTTCAGGGGCCCAGTACTTC.

This clonotype has only a few counts. This chain uses TRBV9 with TRBJ1-4; tentative D call: TRBD1 (5 bases). This CDR3 is built from 18 residues. The V gene's germline CDR1 is SGDLS and CDR2 YYNGEE. Trimming shortened V by 3 bases and J by 0 bases, and 18 bases separated the two germline ends. For the CDR3, the DNA is TGTGCCAGCAGCGGGGGGAGCCCTCACCTCACAACTAATGAAAAACTGTTTTTT. It encodes CASSGGSPHLTTNEKLFF.

This clonotype was seen many times. The rearrangement uses TRBV7-9 and TRBJ1-2; D gene uncertain. Trimming pared 1 base from V and 6 bases from J, leaving 15 bases between. This CDR3 contains 15 residues. From germline, CDR1 is SEHNR and CDR2 FQNEAQ (reference sequence). The CDR3 loop is CASSLVNLAQNGYTF. CDR3 DNA sequence: TGTGCCAGCAGCTTAGTAAATTTAGCGCAGAATGGCTACACCTTC. The variable domain in full, completed from reference TRBV7-9 and TRBJ1-2, reads DTGVSQNPRHKITKRGQNVTFRCDPISEHNRLYWYRQTLGQGPEFLTYFQNEAQLEKSRLLSDRFSAERPKGSFSTLEIQRTEQGDSAMYLCASSLVNLAQNGYTFGSGTRLTVV.

The table lists this clonotype with a few counts. V and J are TRBV7-9 and TRBJ1-5; TRBD1 aligns across 9 bases. CDR1 and CDR2 from the germline V gene are SEHNR and FQNEAQ (reference sequence). V gave up 5 bases and J gave up 7 bases; unmatched junction bases: 6. This CDR3 has 14 amino acids. The CDR3 loop is CASSRQGVLQPQHF. The DNA for the CDR3 is TGTGCCAGCAGCCGACAGGGGGTATTGCAGCCCCAGCATTTT.

In its sample, this clonotype was seen many times. This chain joins TRBV5-1 and TRBJ2-2; a weak D match, TRBD2 (5 bases). The CDR3 extends over 13 amino acids. Germline V lookup: CDR1 SGHRS, CDR2 YFSETQ. Trimming took off 4 bases at V and 6 bases at J, with 10 bases between the two ends. CDR3 residues: CASSPEVAGELFF. The CDR3 DNA sequence: TGCGCCAGCAGCCCGGAGGTGGCCGGGGAGCTGTTTTTT.

This clonotype came up many times. This chain uses TRBV3-1 with TRBJ2-1; D is uncertain. V was clipped by 0 bases and J by 0 bases, with 9 bases between them. CDR1 is LGHDT and CDR2 is YNNKEL in the germline V gene (reference sequence). The CDR3 extends over 16 amino acids. Here the CDR3 reads CASSQDLGYSYNEQFF. The CDR3, as DNA: TGTGCCAGCAGCCAAGATTTAGGGTACTCCTACAATGAGCAGTTCTTC.

This clonotype was counted ten times or more. The chain joins TRBV5-1 to TRBJ2-2; D might be TRBD1 (6 bases). V lost 3 bases and J lost 2, with 11 bases in between. Germline loops: CDR1 SGHRS, CDR2 YFSETQ. This CDR3 has 15 residues. As DNA, the CDR3 is TGCGCCAGCAGCTCCGCAGGGGCTAACACCGGGGAGCTGTTTTTT. Translated: CASSSAGANTGELFF.

The sample holds a few counts of this clonotype. This chain links TRBV12-3 or TRBV12-4 with TRBJ2-3, with 10 nucleotides matching TRBD1. Losses at the gene ends were 3 bases for V and 4 bases for J; bases not matched to a gene: 25. This CDR3 has 22 residues. For the CDR3, the DNA is TGTGCCAGCAGTTTGAGACAGGGGGCGCGTGGCATTTTAGTTTCGAGTTCAGATACGCAGTATTTT. This sequence encodes CASSLRQGARGILVSSSDTQYF.

This clonotype has at least ten counts. The rearrangement links TRBV7-2 to TRBJ2-1; D gene unclear. Trimming stripped 6 bases from V and 0 bases from J, with 9 bases between. This CDR3 contains 14 residues. Germline V lookup: CDR1 SGHTA, CDR2 FQGNSA. The CDR3 sequence: CASSPPGSYNEQFF. In nucleotides, the CDR3 is TGTGCCAGCAGTCCCCCGGGCTCCTACAATGAGCAGTTCTTC.

This clonotype showed up just a few times. The chain is built from TRBV19 and TRBJ1-1; 12 nucleotides line up with TRBD1. The CDR3 is made up of 16 amino acids. V was pared by 4 bases and J by 0 bases, with 3 bases of the junction left unmatched. Per germline, CDR1 LNHDA and CDR2 SQIVND (reference sequence). CDR3 in DNA: TGTGCCAGTAGTACTGGGACAGGGGGCGTGAACACTGAAGCTTTCTTT. Translation: CASSTGTGGVNTEAFF.

This clonotype was counted between two and nine times. The J gene is TRBJ2-3, the V gene TRBV6-2 or TRBV6-3; 10 positions match TRBD2. The junction had 5 bases not matched to a gene; V was cut back by 7 bases and J by 1 base. This CDR3 is built from 15 residues. CDR1 MNHEY and CDR2 SVGEGT come from the germline V gene. The DNA for the CDR3 is TGTGCCAGCAAGAGCGGGGGGGCCGGCACAGATACGCAGTATTTT. Translated, it gives CASKSGGAGTDTQYF.

The sample holds many counts of this clonotype. This chain uses TRBV3-1 with TRBJ1-2; maybe TRBD1 (5 bases). This CDR3 is 15 amino acids long. CDR1 and CDR2 (germline): LGHDT, YNNKEL (reference sequence). Trimming took 2 bases from V and 4 from J, leaving 14 bases between them. As DNA, the CDR3 is TGTGCCAGCAGCCAAACTTCCGGGACTGTCTATGGCTACACCTTC. Residues: CASSQTSGTVYGYTF.

This clonotype was counted between two and nine times. The genes are TRBV29-1 and TRBJ1-2, with D maybe TRBD1 (5 bases). With 5 bases removed from V and 3 bases from J, the gap between germline ends came to 10 bases. Germline CDR1 is SQVTM and CDR2 is ANQGSEA. This CDR3 region has 12 residues. The CDR3 sequence is CSVIDRDYGYTF. CDR3 DNA sequence: TGCAGCGTTATAGACAGAGACTATGGCTACACCTTC.

This clonotype was observed many times. This chain connects TRBV18 to TRBJ2-1, with a possible D match to TRBD2 (6 bases). The V and J ends lost 0 bases and 3 bases respectively, with 12 bases between them. Looked up from germline, CDR1 is KGHSH and CDR2 is LQKENI. The CDR3 sequence is 16 residues long. Written as DNA, the CDR3 is TGTGCCAGCTCACCACCTCGGGACTCCGTCTACAATGAGCAGTTCTTC. Translated, it gives CASSPPRDSVYNEQFF. The entire variable domain, with the rest obtained from reference TRBV18 and TRBJ2-1, is as follows: NAGVMQNPRHLVRRRGQEARLRCSPMKGHSHVYWYRQLPEEGLKFMVYLQKENIIDESGMPKERFSAEFPKEGPSILRIQQVVRGDSAAYFCASSPPRDSVYNEQFFGPGTRLTVL.

Comments on this clonotype: A much bigger clone sits one base away, suggesting this may be a read error. The rearrangement uses TRBV6-4 and TRBJ2-7; 12 bases agree with TRBD2. CDR1 and CDR2 from the germline V gene are MRHNA and SNTAGT. The CDR3 loop spans 14 amino acids. With V trimmed by 8 bases and J by 6 bases, 8 bases remained unmatched. The CDR3 is CASRRTSGNSEQYF. For the CDR3, the DNA is TGTGCCAGCCGCAGGACTAGCGGGAATAGCGAGCAGTACTTC.

This clonotype has a count of ten or more. This chain connects TRBV5-1 to TRBJ2-7; tentatively, D is TRBD1 (6 bases). The CDR3 is 14 amino acids. Trimming left V 4 bases short and J 6 bases short, with 17 bases between. Germline assignment: CDR1 SGHRS and CDR2 YFSETQ. The CDR3 spells CASSLGPGASEQYF. Written as DNA, the CDR3 is TGCGCCAGCAGCCTGGGTCCAGGGGCCTCCGAGCAGTACTTC. The full variable domain, completed using reference TRBV5-1 and TRBJ2-7, is KAGVTQTPRYLIKTRGQQVTLSCSPISGHRSVSWYQQTPGQGLQFLFEYFSETQRNKGNFPGRFSGRQFSNSRSEMNVSTLELGDSALYLCASSLGPGASEQYFGPGTRLTVT.

This clonotype was observed many times. The DNA of the CDR3 is TGCAGTGCGGAAGGGACCGCCGACTATGGCTACACCTTC. It yields the protein CSAEGTADYGYTF. The chain employs TRBV20-1 and TRBJ1-2; the D gene is possibly TRBD1 (5 bases). From germline, CDR1 is DFQATT and CDR2 SNEGSKA (reference sequence). The CDR3 length is 13 residues. V lost 6 bases and J 3 bases, leaving 14 bases between the germline ends.

The chain employs TRBV7-6 and TRBJ1-1; the D gene is possibly TRBD1 (5 bases). This CDR3 is 15 amino acids long. V lost 3 bases and J lost 1, with 12 bases in between. The V gene's germline CDR1 is SGHVS and CDR2 FNYEAQ. CDR3: CASSFAGGGNTEAFF. CDR3 sequence (DNA): TGTGCCAGCAGCTTTGCCGGGGGAGGGAACACTGAAGCTTTCTTT.

The chain uses TRBV12-3 or TRBV12-4 and TRBJ2-5; D gene ambiguous. With 8 bases removed from V and 3 bases from J, the gap between germline ends came to 16 bases. The length of the CDR3 is 14 residues. In DNA form, the CDR3 reads TGTGCCAGCTCTTCTTCGTTTTTGGAAGAGACCCAGTACTTC. The encoded protein is CASSSSFLEETQYF.

This chain links TRBV7-6 with TRBJ2-7; 14 bases align to TRBD2. V lost 3 bases and J lost 1; bases outside the gene matches: 8. Germline V gene lookup returns CDR1 SGHVS and CDR2 FNYEAQ. The CDR3 has 18 residues. In nucleotides, the CDR3 is TGTGCCAGCAGCTTGGGGACTAGCGGGAGAAAACCGTCCTACGAGCAGTACTTC. It is translated as CASSLGTSGRKPSYEQYF. Full variable domain (missing parts from reference TRBV7-6 and TRBJ2-7): GAGVSQSPRYKVTKRGQDVALRCDPISGHVSLYWYRQALGQGPEFLTYFNYEAQQDKSGLPNDRFSAERPEGSISTLTIQRTEQRDSAMYRCASSLGTSGRKPSYEQYFGPGTRLTVT.

This clonotype appeared many times. An end of the junction differs from the germline gene, which may be a read error. The J gene is TRBJ2-1, the V gene TRBV12-3 or TRBV12-4, with 12 nucleotides matching TRBD2. The CDR3 totals 15 residues. CDR3 nucleotides: TGTGCCAGCAGTCTAGCGGGGGGGCAACGAAATGAGCAGTTCTTC. As protein: CASSLAGGQRNEQFF.

The rearrangement links TRBV19 to TRBJ1-3, with D maybe TRBD1 (5 bases). Trimming removed 4 bases at V and 4 bases at J, with 17 bases between. This CDR3 is 16 amino acids long. Germline V gene data show CDR1 as LNHDA and CDR2 as SQIVND (reference sequence). CDR3 residues: CASSTSRQTLGNTIYF. DNA for the CDR3: TGTGCCAGTAGTACTTCTCGACAGACCCTAGGAAACACCATATATTTT.

This clonotype was seen at least ten times. The chain employs TRBV5-1 and TRBJ2-5; TRBD1 is a possible D gene (6 bases). This CDR3 comprises 14 residues. V shed 3 bases and J shed 4 bases, with 13 bases lying between them. Germline lookup yields CDR1 SGHRS and CDR2 YFSETQ. The CDR3 here is CASSSTTGRETQYF. CDR3 bases: TGCGCCAGCAGCTCGACGACAGGCCGAGAGACCCAGTACTTC.

In its sample, this clonotype was seen a few times. The J gene is TRBJ2-2, the V gene TRBV7-9, with 7 bases identical to TRBD2. Germline-derived CDR1 and CDR2 are SEHNR and FQNEAQ (reference sequence). There are 16 residues in the CDR3. V shed 1 base and J 2 bases; nucleotides not matched to a gene: 4. The DNA of the CDR3 is TGTGCCAGCAGCTTAGGGCGGGAGCGTAACACCGGGGAGCTGTTTTTT. Translation gives CASSLGRERNTGELFF.